These 22 T cell receptor beta chains came from one sample sequenced in a study of blood T cells in healthy people across ages (dated by TCRdb to about 2015). To prepare the library, 5' RACE was applied. TCRdb names Illumina HiSeq 2500 as the instrument used. The second PCR ran for about 6 to 12 cycles and used a J-beta primer mix along with a sample-barcoded 5' primer. TCRdb trimmed public reads at Q25 via fastp, called clones via MiXCR and kept in-frame beta chains. Merged by CDR3 protein, the rows form single entries marked with the most common genes and DNA. The sample contains hundreds of thousands of distinct CDR3 sequences, about 62% of them found a single time. Jointly, the top ten make up about 20% of the sample. The sequencing input was blood. These receptors were taken from a young man in good health.

This chain connects TRBV5-1 to TRBJ2-7; TRBD1 matches at 10 bases. Germline-derived CDR1 and CDR2 are SGHRS and YFSETQ. The CDR3 has 15 residues. The junction had 5 bases not matched to a gene; V was cut back by 4 bases and J by 1 base. CDR3 sequence: CASSQRTGGSYEQYF. The CDR3 bases are TGCGCCAGCAGCCAAAGGACAGGGGGTTCCTACGAGCAGTACTTC.

This clonotype was picked up one time. This rearrangement joins TRBV27 to TRBJ2-4; D remains ambiguous. CDR3 length: 11 amino acids. Germline V gene sequence: CDR1 MNHEY, CDR2 SMNVEV (reference sequence). V lost 6 bases and J lost 7, with 7 bases in between. The CDR3 bases are TGTGCCAGCAGAGAAGGGAACATTCAGTACTTC. Amino acids: CASREGNIQYF.

This clonotype was observed a handful of times. V and J are TRBV20-1 and TRBJ1-1; D remains unclear. The CDR3 covers 13 residues. V lost 0 bases, J lost 1 base, and 6 bases lay in between. Germline V gene data show CDR1 as DFQATT and CDR2 as SNEGSKA (reference sequence). The CDR3 here is CSARDLKNTEAFF. In DNA, the CDR3 is TGCAGTGCTAGAGATCTGAAGAACACTGAAGCTTTCTTT.

V and J are TRBV20-1 and TRBJ2-7; 7 bases fit TRBD2. Germline CDR1 DFQATT, CDR2 SNEGSKA (reference sequence). V trimming: 5 bases; J trimming: 0 bases; junction bases outside the gene matches: 4. This CDR3 comprises 13 residues. The CDR3 region has the DNA TGCAGTGCTCCCCGGACTAGCTCCTACGAGCAGTACTTC. Its translation is CSAPRTSSYEQYF.

The rearrangement uses TRBV11-2 and TRBJ2-1; TRBD2 is a possible D gene (5 bases). The V gene lost 5 bases and the J gene lost 1 base, with 12 bases spanning the gap. The V gene's germline CDR1 is SGHAT and CDR2 FQNNGV. The CDR3 spans 15 residues. The CDR3 loop is CASSKGAVSYNEQFF. Written as DNA, the CDR3 is TGTGCCAGCAGCAAGGGAGCGGTATCCTACAATGAGCAGTTCTTC.

The chain combines TRBV10-2 with TRBJ2-3, with 11 bases identical to TRBD2. Losses at the gene ends were 3 bases for V and 5 bases for J; bases not matched to a gene: 4. Germline V CDR1 and CDR2: WSHSY, SAAADI. The CDR3 is 15 amino acids. Written as DNA, the CDR3 is TGCGCCAGCAGTGATACTAGCGGGGGAAAAGATACGCAGTATTTT. Protein product: CASSDTSGGKDTQYF.

V is TRBV5-5 and J is TRBJ2-5, with D possibly being TRBD2 (5 bases). The CDR3 is 14 amino acids. CDR1 is SGHKS, CDR2 YYEKEE, per germline (reference sequence). Trimming shortened V by 0 bases and J by 5 bases, and 11 bases separated the two germline ends. DNA for the CDR3: TGTGCCAGCAGCTTGGGACTAAGTGGGGAGACCCAGTACTTC. The encoded protein is CASSLGLSGETQYF.

This clonotype was seen only a few times. The chain has TRBV7-2 and TRBJ2-7, with a tentative D call TRBD2 (6 bases). The CDR3 length is 15 residues. V was shortened by 1 base and J by 7 bases, with 17 bases between the two germline ends. Germline V gene sequence: CDR1 SGHTA, CDR2 FQGNSA. Here the CDR3 reads CASSLVLAQSGEQYF. The CDR3 DNA is TGTGCCAGCAGCTTAGTACTAGCCCAAAGCGGTGAGCAGTACTTC.

V and J are TRBV7-3 and TRBJ2-1, with D possibly being TRBD2 (6 bases). The germline V and J ends were trimmed by 5 bases and 8 bases, with 22 bases remaining between them. The CDR3 covers 16 residues. Germline-derived CDR1 and CDR2 are SGHTA and FQGTGA. The CDR3 reads CASSPLRRGGSHEQFF. The CDR3 DNA reads as TGTGCCAGCAGCCCTCTTCGGAGGGGCGGATCGCATGAGCAGTTCTTC.

About this clonotype: At one of its ends the junction is not consistent with the germline gene, which may arise from a read error. The J gene is TRBJ1-2, the V gene TRBV20-1; 7 bases fit TRBD1. Germline CDR1 reads DFQATT; CDR2 reads SNEGSKA (reference sequence). This CDR3 has 15 amino acids. In nucleotides, the CDR3 is TGCAGTGCCAGAGGTGGGGACAGCAATAACTATGGCTACACCTTC. Translated, it gives CSARGGDSNNYGYTF.

The CDR3 sequence: CASGTPGSSYEQYF. The CDR3 DNA follows: TGTGCCAGCGGGACCCCCGGGAGCTCCTACGAGCAGTACTTC. The chain couples TRBV28 to TRBJ2-7; D is possibly TRBD2 (6 bases). Germline V CDR1 and CDR2: MDHEN, SYDVKM. The CDR3 consists of 14 residues. The ends were cut back, 8 bases at V and 0 bases at J, with 14 bases in the middle.

This clonotype was seen a handful of times. The rearrangement joins TRBV7-9 to TRBJ2-7; 9 bases fit TRBD1. The germline V gene encodes CDR1 SEHNR and CDR2 FQNEAQ (reference sequence). The CDR3 consists of 14 residues. V lost 7 bases, J lost 7 bases, and 11 bases stayed unmatched. CDR3 DNA: TGTGCCAGCAATGACAGGGGGTTTTCTATGGAGCAGTACTTC. As protein: CASNDRGFSMEQYF.

The chain links TRBV6-5 to TRBJ2-7, with D unresolved. V dropped 3 bases and J dropped 2 bases, with 20 bases sitting between them. The germline V gene encodes CDR1 MNHEY and CDR2 SVGAGI. This CDR3 region has 17 residues. The CDR3 sequence: CASSYTAPGTTPYEQYF. CDR3 sequence (DNA): TGTGCCAGCAGTTATACAGCTCCCGGAACTACACCCTACGAGCAGTACTTC.

CDR3 DNA: TGTGCCAGCAGCGTAGCCGTGAAGGGGAGGCTAGATACGCAGTATTTT. Translation: CASSVAVKGRLDTQYF. The chain combines TRBV9 with TRBJ2-3, with a tentative D call TRBD2 (6 bases). Germline-derived CDR1 and CDR2 are SGDLS and YYNGEE. CDR3 length: 16 residues. V was clipped by 0 bases and J by 5 bases, with 16 bases between them.

The rearrangement uses TRBV7-9 and TRBJ2-7; 8 bases line up with TRBD2. V lost 2 bases and J lost 7; bases outside the gene matches: 10. Germline CDR1 is SEHNR and CDR2 is FQNEAQ (reference sequence). The CDR3 extends over 15 amino acids. CDR3 nucleotides: TGTGCCAGCAGCTTATCGGGACTAGGGTCTGGGGAGCAGTACTTC. It encodes CASSLSGLGSGEQYF.

The CDR3 coding sequence is TGTGCCAGCAGCCAAGATGCCCCAGGGGGTGTCAGCGAGCAGTACTTC. Its translation: CASSQDAPGGVSEQYF. The rearrangement links TRBV3-1 to TRBJ2-5; 7 bases match TRBD1. Judging by the DNA end, TRBJ2-7 fits better; the J call may be wrong. This CDR3 has 16 residues. CDR1 and CDR2 from the germline V gene are LGHDT and YNNKEL (reference sequence).

In regard to this clonotype: Germline and junction disagree at one end, which may indicate a read error. The V gene is TRBV11-2, the J gene TRBJ2-1, with D possibly matching TRBD2 (5 bases). The germline V gene has CDR1 SGHAT and CDR2 FQNNGV. The CDR3 runs 12 residues. CDR3 residues: CAGSLGEREQFF. The CDR3 DNA reads as TGTGCCGGCAGCTTGGGAGAGAGGGAGCAGTTCTTC.

The V and J genes are TRBV5-1 and TRBJ1-1; D is uncertain. Germline V gene lookup returns CDR1 SGHRS and CDR2 YFSETQ. This CDR3 spans 16 amino acids. Trimming left V 1 base short and J 2 bases short, with 15 bases between. CDR3 amino acids: CASSLSPRMGNTEAFF. Here the CDR3 DNA reads TGCGCCAGCAGCTTGTCGCCCAGGATGGGCAACACTGAAGCTTTCTTT. The variable domain in full, completed from reference TRBV5-1 and TRBJ1-1, reads KAGVTQTPRYLIKTRGQQVTLSCSPISGHRSVSWYQQTPGQGLQFLFEYFSETQRNKGNFPGRFSGRQFSNSRSEMNVSTLELGDSALYLCASSLSPRMGNTEAFFGQGTRLTVV.

This clonotype appeared a few times. The chain uses TRBV7-2 and TRBJ1-2; D gene ambiguous. V lost 1 base, J lost 4 bases, and 7 bases lay in between. The germline V gene has CDR1 SGHTA and CDR2 FQGNSA. This CDR3 region has 13 residues. CDR3 sequence reads: CASSLDPVYGYTF. The CDR3 DNA reads TGTGCCAGCAGCTTAGACCCAGTCTATGGCTACACCTTC. Using reference TRBV7-2 and TRBJ1-2 for the parts outside the CDR3, the full variable domain is GAGVSQSPSNKVTEKGKDVELRCDPISGHTALYWYRQSLGQGLEFLIYFQGNSAPDKSGLPSDRFSAERTGGSVSTLTIQRTQQEDSAVYLCASSLDPVYGYTFGSGTRLTVV.

This chain uses TRBV30 with TRBJ2-4; TRBD1 agrees at 11 bases. The J call may be incorrect, as the DNA end agrees better with TRBJ2-7. The CDR3 is made up of 14 amino acids. CDR1 is GTSNPN, CDR2 SVGIG, per germline (reference sequence). CDR3 region: CAWRMGQGGYEQYF. In DNA, the CDR3 is TGTGCCTGGAGAATGGGACAGGGGGGTTACGAGCAGTACTTC.

CDR3 DNA sequence: TGTGCCAGCAGCCAAGCAGGGGCCGACCAGCCCCAGCATTTT. Protein product: CASSQAGADQPQHF. This chain uses TRBV3-1 with TRBJ1-5, with D tentatively TRBD1 (6 bases). The CDR3 is 14 residues long. Germline loops: CDR1 LGHDT, CDR2 YNNKEL (reference sequence). V lost 1 base and J lost 7, with 11 bases in between.

The chain links TRBV6-1 to TRBJ2-6; D ambiguous. Per germline, CDR1 MNHNS and CDR2 SASEGT. The CDR3 runs 18 residues. Trimming left V 6 bases short and J 1 base short, with 19 bases between. The CDR3 protein is CASSLDARQYSGANVLTF. The CDR3 DNA follows: TGTGCCAGCAGCCTTGATGCCCGCCAGTATTCTGGGGCCAACGTCCTGACTTTC.